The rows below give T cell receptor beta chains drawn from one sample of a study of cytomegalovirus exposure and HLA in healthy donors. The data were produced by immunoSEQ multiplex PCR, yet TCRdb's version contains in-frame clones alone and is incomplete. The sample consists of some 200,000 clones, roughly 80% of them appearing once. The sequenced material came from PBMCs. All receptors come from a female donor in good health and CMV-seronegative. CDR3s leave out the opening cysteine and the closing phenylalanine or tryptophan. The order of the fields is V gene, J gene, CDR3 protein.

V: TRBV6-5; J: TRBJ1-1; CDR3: ASSGQVLGGTEAF
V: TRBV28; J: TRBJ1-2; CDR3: ASRTGGGILGRGYT
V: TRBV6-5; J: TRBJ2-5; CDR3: ASRFRPGMSETQY
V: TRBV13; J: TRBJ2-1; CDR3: ASSLDQGTRWRNEQF
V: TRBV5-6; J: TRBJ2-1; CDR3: ASSFGGGLNEQF
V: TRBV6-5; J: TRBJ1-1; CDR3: ASNRGDGNTEAF
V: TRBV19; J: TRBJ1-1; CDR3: ASSMDEGNTEAF
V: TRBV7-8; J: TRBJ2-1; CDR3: ASSLVTVSNNEQF
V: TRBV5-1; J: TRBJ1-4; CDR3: ASSLDRRGPSEKLF
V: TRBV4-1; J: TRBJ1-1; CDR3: ASSQEGAENTEAF
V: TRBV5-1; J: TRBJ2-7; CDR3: AMGQDNYEQY
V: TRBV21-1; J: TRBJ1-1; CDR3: ASSKGCAVGTEAF
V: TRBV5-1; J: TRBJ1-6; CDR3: ASSLDSNNSPLH
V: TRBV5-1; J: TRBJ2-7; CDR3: ASRESSGTALREQY
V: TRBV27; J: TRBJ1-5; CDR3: ASSLRQGNQPQH
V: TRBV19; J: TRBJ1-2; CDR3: ASSISNRDGYGYT
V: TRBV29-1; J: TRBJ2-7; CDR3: SVAPTGFDEQY
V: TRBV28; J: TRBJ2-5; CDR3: ASSLNGRTQY
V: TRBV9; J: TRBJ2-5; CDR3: ASSVNSGGAETQY
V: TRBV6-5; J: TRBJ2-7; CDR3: ASTPAAGPYEQY
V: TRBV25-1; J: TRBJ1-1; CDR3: ASDRGPTEAF
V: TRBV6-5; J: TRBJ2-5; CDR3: ASSYDLAGKETQY
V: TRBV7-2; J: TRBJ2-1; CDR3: ASSSLPGQGSDEQF
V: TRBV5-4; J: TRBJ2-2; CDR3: ASSLFIGGATGELF
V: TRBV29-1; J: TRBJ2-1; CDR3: SLLWGTYNEQF
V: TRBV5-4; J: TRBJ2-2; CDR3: ASSLGYRGGTGELF
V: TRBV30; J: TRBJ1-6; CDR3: AWSVLSGSNSPLH
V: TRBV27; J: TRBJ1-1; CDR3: ASSLSPGIRTEAF
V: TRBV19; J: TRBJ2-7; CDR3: ASSNQGAYEQY
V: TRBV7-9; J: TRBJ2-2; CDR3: ASSPGQNTGELF
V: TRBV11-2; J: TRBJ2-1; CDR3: ASSLGQGLGNEQF
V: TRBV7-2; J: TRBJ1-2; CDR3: AGSVGQGSGYT
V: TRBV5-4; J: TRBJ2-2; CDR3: ASSWDRDTGELF
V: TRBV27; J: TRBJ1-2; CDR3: ASSARGARFYGYT
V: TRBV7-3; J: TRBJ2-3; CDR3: ASSFMRGGTDTQY
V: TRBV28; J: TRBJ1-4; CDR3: ASSWDSPRAKLF
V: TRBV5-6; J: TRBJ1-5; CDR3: ASSSIMEFQPQH
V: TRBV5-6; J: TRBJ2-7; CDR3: ASSYREGEQY
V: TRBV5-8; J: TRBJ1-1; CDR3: ASSFGQGGAF
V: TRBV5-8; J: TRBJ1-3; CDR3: ASSLASGYASGNTIY
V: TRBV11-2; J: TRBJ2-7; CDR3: ASRGYAGVGYEQY
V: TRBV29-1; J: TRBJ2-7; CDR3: SGGTGGVGEQY
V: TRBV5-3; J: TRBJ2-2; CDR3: ARSLVARGISYSGELF
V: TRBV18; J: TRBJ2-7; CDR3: ASSPRTGRTYEQY
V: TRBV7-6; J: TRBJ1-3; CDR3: ASSFQGALANTIY
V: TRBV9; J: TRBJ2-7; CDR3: ASSVSSSGRLYEQY
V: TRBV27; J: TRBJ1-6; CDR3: ASSSRDRGVYNSPLH
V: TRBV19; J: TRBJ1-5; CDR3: ASSMGQGGLNQPQH
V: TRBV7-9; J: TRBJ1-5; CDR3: SSSREQGRPQH
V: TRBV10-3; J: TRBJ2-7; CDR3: AISESAGLSYEQY
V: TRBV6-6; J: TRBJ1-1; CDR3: ASSPQARDYDEAF
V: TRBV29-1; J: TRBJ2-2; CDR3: SVQTRDRGTNTGELF
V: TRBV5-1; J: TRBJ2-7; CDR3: ASSLEAPGDEQY
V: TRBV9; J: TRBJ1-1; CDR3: ASSVSSVNTEAF
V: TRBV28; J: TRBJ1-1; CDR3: ASSFRTGNTEAF